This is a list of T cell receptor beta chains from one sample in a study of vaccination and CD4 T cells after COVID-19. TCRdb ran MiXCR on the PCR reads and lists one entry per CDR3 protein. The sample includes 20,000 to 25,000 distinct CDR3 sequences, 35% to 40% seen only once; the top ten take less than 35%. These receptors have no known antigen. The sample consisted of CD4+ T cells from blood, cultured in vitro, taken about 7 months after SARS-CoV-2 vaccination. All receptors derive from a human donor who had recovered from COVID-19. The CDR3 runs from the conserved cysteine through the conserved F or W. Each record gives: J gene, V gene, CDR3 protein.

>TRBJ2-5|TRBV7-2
CASSPRRTGPETQYF
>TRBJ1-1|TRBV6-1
CASIAVPHDHFKAFF
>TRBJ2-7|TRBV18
CASSPIREVYEQYF
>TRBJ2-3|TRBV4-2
CASSFNPPSGGRGKDTQYF
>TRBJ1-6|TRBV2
CASRDRGSPFHF
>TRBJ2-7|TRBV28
CGARSSYEQYF
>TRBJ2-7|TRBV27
CASSLGPDPGSGYEQYF
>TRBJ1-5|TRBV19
CASNVLGALRPQHF
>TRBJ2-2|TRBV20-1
CSARPTSGGDTRTGELFF
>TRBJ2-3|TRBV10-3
CAISENGGAGDTQYF
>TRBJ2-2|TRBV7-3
CASRADGTGELFF
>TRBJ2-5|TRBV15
CATSSPSGGRETQYF
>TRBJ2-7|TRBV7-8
CASSLVGAPYEQYF
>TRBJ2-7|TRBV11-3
CASSFTASYEQYF
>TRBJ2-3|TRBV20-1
CSASPHRRADTQYF
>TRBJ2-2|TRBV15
CATSRVGPGELFF
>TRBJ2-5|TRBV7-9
CASSLGWGRYETQYF
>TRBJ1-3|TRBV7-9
CASSINSGNTIYF
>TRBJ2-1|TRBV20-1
CSATTSGLYNEQFF
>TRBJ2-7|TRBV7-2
CASSTNYLYGQYF
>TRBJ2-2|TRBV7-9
CASSKRQSRAAGELFF
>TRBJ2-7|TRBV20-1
CSFTSGNYEQYF
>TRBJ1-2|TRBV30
CAWSVPQDGGYTF
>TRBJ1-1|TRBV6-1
CASIGRQEGNTEAFF
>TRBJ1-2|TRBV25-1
CASSALGTWNYGYTF
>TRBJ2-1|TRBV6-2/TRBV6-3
CASSTSGRGEQFF
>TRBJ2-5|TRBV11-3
CASSPAGFLRETQYF
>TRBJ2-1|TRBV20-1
CSALGRRERYNEQFF
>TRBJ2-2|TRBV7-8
CASSPRRANTGELFF
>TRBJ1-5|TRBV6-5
CASTGTSGGGNQPQHF
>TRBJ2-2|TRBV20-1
CSARGGTGVNTGELFF
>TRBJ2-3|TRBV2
CASRPRATDTQYF
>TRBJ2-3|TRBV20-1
CSAGRSQGTDTQYF
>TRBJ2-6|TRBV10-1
CASSEDSYALAGDGANVLTF
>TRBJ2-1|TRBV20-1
CSASRGALGNEQFF
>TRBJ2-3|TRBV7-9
CASSLVGSPDTQYF
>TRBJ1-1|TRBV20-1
CSAPRRDSRTEAFF
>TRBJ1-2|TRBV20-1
CSAPYDRDRDGYTF
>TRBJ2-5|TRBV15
CATSRRNGETQYF
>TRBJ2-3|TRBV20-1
CSAISRLARTDTQYF
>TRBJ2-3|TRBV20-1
CSAEDRGTDTQYF
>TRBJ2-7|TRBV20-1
CSARDKGGPSSEQYF
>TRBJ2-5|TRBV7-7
CASSLGSGGKTQYF
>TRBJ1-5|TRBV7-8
CASSQREGPQPQHF
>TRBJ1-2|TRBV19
CASSQLVQVYGYTF